The T cell receptor (beta chain) described here comes from a study of shared clonotypes between healthy human individuals. The overall study: Donors were two women and a few men aged 18 to 49. Study-wide results and caveats: Represented diversity (both genetic and exposure-history) was limited by the small number of donors. Unshared clonotypes carried lower generation probabilities than those common to all four donors.

With respect to this clone: Its antigen is not identified.

Trimming stripped 0 bases from V and 8 bases from J, with 10 bases between. The germline CDR1 and CDR2 sequences are KGHSY and FQNENV. The length of the CDR3 is 13 residues. Terminally differentiated effector memory CD45RA+ cells were excluded from the naive CD8 cells, which were CD45RO-negative and positively selected for CCR7. Donors, healthy HIV-negative adults, lacked recent acute infections or vaccinations. Some clones are missing from TCRdb's copy, which holds only in-frame ones; the method was immunoSEQ multiplex PCR. The table records some 1,900,000 clones, roughly 94% of them present only once.

Sequencing was carried out using naive CD8+ T cells sorted from blood. The rearrangement joins TRBV16 to TRBJ1-2; D is perhaps TRBD1 (6 bases). This receptor was obtained from a man aged 18 to 29 in good health. The CDR3 sequence is CASSQSGAGGYTF. CDR3 sequence (DNA): TGTGCCAGCAGCCAATCGGGGGCAGGAGGCTACACCTTC.